A selection of T cell receptor beta chains follows, all from one sample in a study of T-cell reconstitution after alpha-beta-depleted transplantation in children. Via MiXCR, TCRdb re-called the PCR reads, giving one row per CDR3 protein. The profile shows about 830,000 distinct CDR3 sequences, under 20% of them singletons. This sample comprised PBMCs, mostly from graft donor cells, obtained 360 days after TCRalphabeta/CD19-depleted stem cell transplant. The receptors originated from a male patient younger than 18 who had a stem cell transplant for acute lymphoblastic leukemia, so the T cells may come from the graft donor. CDR3s include the opening cysteine and the closing phenylalanine or tryptophan. Each record gives: D gene, clone size, V gene, J gene, CDR3 protein, CDR3 DNA. A D gene is named only where the DNA matches it firmly. Clone sizes are given selectively: once, few, many, or a class where the clone is expanded.

NA	NA	TRBV4-1	TRBJ2-1	CASSLHSVEGQFF	TGCGCCAGCAGCCTTCACAGCGTTGAAGGGCAGTTCTTC
NA	few	TRBV6-1	TRBJ2-7	CASSEPGPYEQYF	TGTGCCAGCAGTGAGCCAGGGCCTTACGAGCAGTACTTC
TRBD1	NA	TRBV5-1	TRBJ1-4	CASSVGQGSQSNEKLFF	TGCGCCAGCAGCGTTGGACAGGGTTCACAATCAAATGAAAAACTGTTTTTT
NA	NA	TRBV27	TRBJ2-2	CASSLDPGDTGELFF	TGTGCCAGCAGTTTGGACCCGGGGGACACCGGGGAGCTGTTTTTT
NA	NA	TRBV12-3/TRBV12-4	TRBJ1-5	CASSLVQGGNQPQHF	TGTGCCAGCAGTTTGGTACAGGGTGGTAATCAGCCCCAGCATTTT
TRBD2	few	TRBV6-5	TRBJ2-7	CASSYFLAGGYEQYF	TGTGCCAGCAGTTACTTTCTTGCGGGAGGGTACGAGCAGTACTTC
NA	NA	TRBV20-1	TRBJ1-5	CSAREQGGSNQPQHF	TGCAGTGCTAGGGAACAGGGAGGGAGCAATCAGCCCCAGCATTTT
NA	few	TRBV7-6	TRBJ2-7	CASSLAFDEAYEQYF	TGTGCCAGCAGCTTAGCGTTCGATGAAGCCTACGAGCAGTACTTC
TRBD2	few	TRBV12-5	TRBJ2-1	CASGATGLEGYNEQFF	TGTGCTAGTGGTGCCACGGGACTAGAAGGCTACAATGAGCAGTTCTTC
NA	NA	TRBV20-1	TRBJ2-7	CSASTSELVSAYEQYF	TGCAGTGCTAGTACGTCGGAGTTGGTTAGTGCCTACGAGCAGTACTTC
NA	few	TRBV11-2	TRBJ1-1	CASSLWGQIEAFF	TGTGCCAGCAGCTTATGGGGGCAGATTGAAGCTTTCTTT
TRBD1	many	TRBV4-1	TRBJ2-7	CASNGFGTGGHEQYF	TGCGCCAGCAACGGGTTTGGGACAGGGGGCCACGAGCAGTACTTC
NA	few	TRBV20-1	TRBJ2-3	CSARRGSTDTQYF	TGCAGTGCCCGACGGGGCTCCACAGATACGCAGTATTTT
NA	NA	TRBV5-1	TRBJ2-5	CASSFIAEETQYF	TGCGCCAGCAGCTTTATTGCGGAAGAGACCCAGTACTTC
NA	NA	TRBV12-3/TRBV12-4	TRBJ1-1	CASKEMVKDTEAFF	TGTGCCAGCAAGGAGATGGTCAAGGACACTGAAGCTTTCTTT
NA	many	TRBV3-1	TRBJ2-7	CASSRPGEQYF	TGTGCCAGCAGCAGACCCGGGGAGCAGTACTTC
NA	few	TRBV3-1	TRBJ2-7	CASSQEDRAYEQYF	TGTGCCAGCAGCCAAGAGGATCGGGCATACGAGCAGTACTTC
TRBD2	NA	TRBV7-8	TRBJ2-1	CASSSPGLAERVGRSEQFF	TGTGCCAGCAGCAGCCCGGGACTAGCGGAACGGGTTGGCCGGAGTGAGCAGTTCTTC
NA	few	TRBV12-3/TRBV12-4	TRBJ2-7	CASSSRVAYEQYF	TGTGCCAGCAGTTCCCGGGTAGCCTACGAGCAGTACTTC
NA	NA	TRBV20-1	TRBJ1-1	CSARVLILGHTEAFF	TGCAGTGCTAGAGTTCTCATCCTGGGGCACACTGAAGCTTTCTTT
NA	NA	TRBV20-1	TRBJ2-7	CSASRQIYEQYF	TGCAGTGCTAGCCGGCAGATCTACGAGCAGTACTTC
NA	NA	TRBV5-1	TRBJ2-7	CASSLGAPTVEQYF	TGCGCCAGCAGCTTGGGTGCTCCAACGGTCGAGCAGTACTTC
NA	NA	TRBV7-9	TRBJ2-1	CASSLGDSSEQFF	TGTGCCAGCAGCTTAGGGGATTCCTCGGAGCAGTTCTTC
TRBD1	NA	TRBV28	TRBJ2-7	CASSLAGTGSHEQYF	TGTGCCAGCAGTTTGGCCGGGACAGGGTCCCACGAGCAGTACTTC
NA	few	TRBV7-3	TRBJ1-2	CASSFAGDYGYTF	TGTGCCAGCAGCTTTGCAGGGGACTATGGCTACACCTTC
TRBD1	many	TRBV29-1	TRBJ2-3	CSVDHGQGQRTDTQYF	TGCAGCGTTGATCACGGACAGGGGCAGAGGACAGATACGCAGTATTTT
NA	NA	TRBV7-9	TRBJ2-7	CASSFFTGTVAYEQYF	TGTGCCAGCAGCTTCTTTACCGGGACGGTCGCCTACGAGCAGTACTTC
NA	NA	TRBV5-1	TRBJ2-2	CASSSTGYWELFF	TGCGCCAGCAGCTCCACAGGGTACTGGGAGCTGTTTTTT
NA	few	TRBV4-1	TRBJ2-2	CASSQVDVGELFF	TGCGCCAGCAGCCAAGTCGACGTCGGGGAGCTGTTTTTT
TRBD1	NA	TRBV25-1	TRBJ2-3	CASSLDRGWSTDTQYF	TGTGCCAGCAGTTTAGACAGGGGGTGGAGCACAGATACGCAGTATTTT
TRBD2	NA	TRBV7-3	TRBJ2-2	CASSFRLAGSHGELFF	TGTGCCAGCAGCTTCCGACTAGCGGGATCCCACGGGGAGCTGTTTTTT
NA	NA	TRBV30	TRBJ2-7	CAWSVNYGASYEQYF	TGTGCCTGGAGTGTAAATTATGGGGCGTCCTACGAGCAGTACTTC
NA	NA	TRBV12-3/TRBV12-4	TRBJ2-3	CASSSSPSTDTQYF	TGTGCCAGCAGTTCTAGTCCCAGCACAGATACGCAGTATTTT
TRBD1	few	TRBV20-1	TRBJ1-5	CSACDRARNQPQHF	TGCAGTGCTTGCGACAGGGCCAGGAATCAGCCCCAGCATTTT
TRBD1	few	TRBV29-1	TRBJ2-4	CSVGRGQGSNIQYF	TGCAGCGTCGGGAGAGGACAGGGATCTAACATTCAGTACTTC
NA	NA	TRBV29-1	TRBJ2-3	CSVGGRVGDTQYF	TGCAGCGTTGGGGGCAGGGTTGGAGATACGCAGTATTTT
NA	few	TRBV10-3	TRBJ2-7	CAISESPDSYEQYF	TGTGCCATCAGTGAGTCCCCAGACAGCTACGAGCAGTACTTC
NA	NA	TRBV30	TRBJ2-2	CAWAATGWNWLTGELFF	TGTGCCTGGGCTGCGACAGGTTGGAACTGGTTGACCGGGGAGCTGTTTTTT
NA	many	TRBV7-9	TRBJ2-7	CASSRDLMAYEQYF	TGTGCCAGCAGCCGGGACCTCATGGCCTACGAGCAGTACTTC
NA	few	TRBV27	TRBJ2-7	CASSFAWGYEQYF	TGTGCCAGCAGTTTCGCCTGGGGGTACGAGCAGTACTTC
TRBD1	few	TRBV10-3	TRBJ2-1	CAISDHPWDSYNEQFF	TGTGCCATCAGTGACCACCCCTGGGACAGCTACAATGAGCAGTTCTTC
TRBD2	NA	TRBV12-3/TRBV12-4	TRBJ2-7	CASSKPGLAIYEQYF	TGTGCCAGCAGTAAACCGGGACTAGCCATCTACGAGCAGTACTTC
NA	many	TRBV12-3/TRBV12-4	TRBJ2-7	CASSRLVPYEQYF	TGTGCCAGCAGCCGACTAGTCCCCTACGAGCAGTACTTC
NA	NA	TRBV11-1	TRBJ2-1	CASSLVSDSSSYNEQFF	TGTGCCAGCAGCTTAGTCTCAGACTCAAGCTCCTACAATGAGCAGTTCTTC
NA	few	TRBV7-6	TRBJ2-1	CASSLTLSGVNEQFF	TGTGCCAGCAGCTTAACCCTTAGCGGAGTCAATGAGCAGTTCTTC
NA	NA	TRBV4-1	TRBJ2-1	CASSPTGPSYFDEQFF	TGCGCCAGCAGCCCAACCGGGCCTTCTTACTTCGATGAGCAGTTCTTC